Below, 10 T cell receptor beta chains from the same sample are listed, as sequenced in a study of T-cell reconstitution after alpha-beta-depleted transplantation in children. Using unique molecular identifiers, the investigators prepared the TCRbeta library. Each CDR3 protein is one row after TCRdb ran MiXCR on the PCR reads. The profile covers hundreds of thousands of distinct CDR3 sequences, with 13% appearing a single time and around 0.79% taken by the ten largest. The sample was PBMCs, taken before TCRalphabeta/CD19-depleted stem cell transplant. Every receptor here comes from a girl aged 2 to 10 with congenital amegakaryocytic thrombocytopenia, due to receive a stem cell transplant.

V usage is TRBV6-5 and J usage is TRBJ2-3, with TRBD1 identical over 8 bases. The germline CDR1 and CDR2 sequences are MNHEY and SVGAGI. V was clipped by 6 bases and J by 2 bases; unmatched bases: 10. The CDR3 has 16 residues. CDR3 sequence (DNA): TGTGCCAGCAGAACTACGACAGGGGTCAACACAGATACGCAGTATTTT. It encodes CASRTTTGVNTDTQYF.

Concerning this clonotype itself: The junction differs from germline at one of its ends, possibly a read error. J is TRBJ2-7 and V is TRBV27; perhaps TRBD2 as D (7 bases). The CDR3 has 13 residues. The germline V gene has CDR1 MNHEY and CDR2 SMNVEV (reference sequence). The CDR3 here is CASSRTLGGPSLF. The CDR3 region has the DNA TGTGCCAGCAGTCGCACCCTGGGGGGGCCCTCTCTCTTC.

This clonotype was detected ten times or more. This sequence joins TRBV20-1 and TRBJ2-1; D remains unclear. The CDR3 loop spans 13 amino acids. V was cut by 1 base and J by 5 bases, with 9 bases left in between. The germline gives CDR1 DFQATT, CDR2 SNEGSKA (reference sequence). CDR3 nucleotide sequence: TGCAGTGCTAGAGTTACTACCCACAATGAGCAGTTCTTC. The encoded protein is CSARVTTHNEQFF.

V gene TRBV4-1 combines with J gene TRBJ2-7, with 9 nucleotides matching TRBD2. CDR1 and CDR2 from the germline V gene are MGHRA and YSYEKL. V was clipped by 0 bases and J by 0 bases; unmatched bases: 6. The CDR3 spans 17 residues. CDR3 residues: CASSQDKSGRNSYEQYF. The CDR3 region has the DNA TGCGCCAGCAGCCAAGACAAAAGCGGGAGGAACTCCTACGAGCAGTACTTC.

A note on this clonotype: One base away lies a much larger clone, so this may be a sequencing read error. V is TRBV7-2 and J is TRBJ2-1; no clear D gene. This CDR3 region has 15 residues. Between the trimmed V and J ends, which lost 1 base and 6 bases, there was a span of 13 bases. Germline loops: CDR1 SGHTA, CDR2 FQGNSA. The chain's CDR3 is CASSLDVAVANEQFF. The CDR3 region has the DNA TGTGCCAGCAGCTTAGATGTGGCAGTCGCCAATGAGCAGTTCTTC.

This clonotype has ten or more counts. This sequence joins TRBV29-1 and TRBJ1-1; 7 nucleotides match TRBD1. The CDR3 sequence is 14 residues long. The V segment lost 7 bases and the J segment 1 base; nucleotides outside the gene matches: 9. Germline V gives CDR1 SQVTM, CDR2 ANQGSEA. For the CDR3, the DNA is TGCAGCGCAGGGGGGGCCGATTCGAACACTGAAGCTTTCTTT. It specifies CSAGGADSNTEAFF.

In this sample, this clonotype turned up once. Being one base from a much bigger clone, this may be a read error. The gene calls are TRBV5-1 and TRBJ2-3; the match to TRBD2 covers 7 bases. The CDR3 length is 17 residues. Trimming took 1 base from V and 4 from J; bases not matched to a gene: 12. CDR1 is SGHRS and CDR2 is YFSETQ in the germline V gene. The CDR3 DNA reads TGCGCCAGCAGCTTGAGGCCTAGCGGTCCAGGCGCAGATACGCAGTATTTT. Protein: CASSLRPSGPGADTQYF.

This clonotype showed up many times. The chain's CDR3 is CSARGRVGNQPQHF. The CDR3 DNA is TGCAGTGCTAGAGGCAGGGTCGGCAATCAGCCCCAGCATTTT. This rearrangement joins TRBV20-1 to TRBJ1-5, with a tentative D call TRBD1 (5 bases). Germline lookup yields CDR1 DFQATT and CDR2 SNEGSKA (reference sequence). The CDR3 sequence is 14 residues long. V dropped 1 base and J dropped 2 bases, with 9 bases sitting between them.

On this clonotype: An end of the junction does not agree with germline; a read error may underlie this. The genes are TRBV5-1 and TRBJ1-1; tentatively, D is TRBD1 (5 bases). Germline CDR1 SGHRS, CDR2 YFSETQ. The CDR3 runs 15 residues. The CDR3 coding sequence is TGCGCCAACAGCTTTGGGACGCCAGGAGGGACCGAAGCTTTCTTT. This sequence encodes CANSFGTPGGTEAFF.

The V call is TRBV2, the J call TRBJ1-1; TRBD1 is a possible D gene (5 bases). This CDR3 contains 14 residues. Germline loops: CDR1 SNHLY, CDR2 FYNNEI. Deletions cut 2 bases from V and 6 bases from J, with 13 bases between. CDR3: CASSERGGYAEAFF. The DNA of the CDR3 is TGTGCCAGCAGTGAACGGGGGGGATACGCTGAAGCTTTCTTT.